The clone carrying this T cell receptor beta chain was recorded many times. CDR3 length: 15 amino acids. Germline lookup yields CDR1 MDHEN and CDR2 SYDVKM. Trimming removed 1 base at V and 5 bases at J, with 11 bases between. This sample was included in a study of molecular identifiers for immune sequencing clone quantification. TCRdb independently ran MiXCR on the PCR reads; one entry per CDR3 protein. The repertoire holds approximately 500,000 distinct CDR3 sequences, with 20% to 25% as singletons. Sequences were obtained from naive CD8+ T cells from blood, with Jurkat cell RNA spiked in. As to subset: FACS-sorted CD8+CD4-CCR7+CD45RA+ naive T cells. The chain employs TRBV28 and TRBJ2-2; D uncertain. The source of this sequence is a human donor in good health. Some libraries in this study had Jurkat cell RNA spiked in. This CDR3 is CASSLSMSQTGELFF. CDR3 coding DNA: TGTGCCAGCAGTTTATCAATGTCGCAGACCGGGGAGCTGTTTTTT.